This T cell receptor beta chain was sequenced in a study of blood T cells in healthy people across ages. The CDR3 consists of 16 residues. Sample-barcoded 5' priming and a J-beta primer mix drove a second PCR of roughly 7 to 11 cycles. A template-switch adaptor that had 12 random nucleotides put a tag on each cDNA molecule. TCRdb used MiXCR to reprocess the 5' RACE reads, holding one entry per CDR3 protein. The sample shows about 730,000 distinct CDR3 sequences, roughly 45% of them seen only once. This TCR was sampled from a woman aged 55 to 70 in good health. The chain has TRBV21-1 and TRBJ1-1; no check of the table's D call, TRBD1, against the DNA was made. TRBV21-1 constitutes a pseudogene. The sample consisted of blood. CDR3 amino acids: CASSKGVTGGRTEAFF. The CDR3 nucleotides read TGTGCCAGCAGCAAAGGAGTTACAGGGGGCCGGACTGAAGCTTTCTTT.